What follows is one T cell receptor (beta chain) and its context. The antigen is not known. The sample is drawn from a study of cytomegalovirus exposure and HLA in healthy donors. The PCR made use of 60 Vbeta and 13 Jbeta primers. Here immunoSEQ multiplex PCR was the method, and the copy in TCRdb shows in-frame clones only, minus some. The sample records under 150,000 clones, 8.9% being singletons. The study's findings and limits: Immune exposure data for these donors was limited to CMV serostatus.

The CDR3 has 18 residues. Germline lookup yields CDR1 LGHNT and CDR2 FRNRAP. With 1 base clipped from V and 0 bases from J, the junction kept 5 bases outside the gene matches. This TCR was sampled from a woman aged 35 to 49 in good health and CMV-seropositive. V usage is TRBV12-5 and J usage is TRBJ2-3, with TRBD2 matching over 12 bases. Sequenced material: PBMCs. DNA of the CDR3: TGTGCTAGTGGTTTGGCGCTAGCGGGGGGGCTCAGCACAGATACGCAGTATTTT. As protein: CASGLALAGGLSTDTQYF.